Described below is a single T cell receptor beta chain sequence and its context. This clonotype was detected many times. Its cognate antigen has yet to be identified. No per-base quality is available; no much larger clone lies one base away. This sample is part of a study of T cells in Graves' hyperthyroidism and ophthalmopathy (dated by TCRdb to the late 2010s). At the level of the whole study: Peripheral blood samples were taken at the time of initial diagnosis, prior to any treatment. Thyroid tissue and blood T-cell repertoires from roughly six Graves' hyperthyroidism patients were also compared in the study. The 75 to 100 discovery patients were randomly split 7:3 into training and test sets. Following sampling, methimazole starting at 30 mg daily was given to hyperthyroidism patients, and high-dose intravenous methylprednisolone was given to ophthalmopathy patients. Whether ophthalmopathy could be predicted prospectively was tested in an independent validation cohort made up of 18 to 20 hyperthyroidism patients plus 17 patients who later progressed to ophthalmopathy. According to the paper, TCR Vbeta CDR3 sequencing was carried out on about 140 peripheral blood samples, which came from fewer than 50 ophthalmopathy, fewer than 80 hyperthyroidism and about 17 progressor patients. To identify distinguishing TCR V-J signatures, a discovery cohort of around 98 patients was used, comprising 40 to 45 with Graves' ophthalmopathy and under 60 with stable Graves' hyperthyroidism. Points the paper makes about the study in general: In validation, the model predicted progression to ophthalmopathy a median of about 6.8 months before onset, with 70% to 71% sensitivity and roughly 77% specificity. A model built on a 13 V-J signature distinguished ophthalmopathy from stable hyperthyroidism, reaching 87.88% sensitivity and approximately 81% specificity in cross-validation and 80%/75% in testing. Most expanded thyroid clonotypes (frequency above 0.001) were also detected in blood, a finding suggesting that blood repertoires may reflect thyroid immune responses. Sample size was not statistically predetermined, and investigators were not blinded to group allocation.

TCR beta CDR3 regions were amplified from RNA transcripts. The first round of RT-PCR for the TCR CDR3 was performed with the HTBI primer set and the Qiagen OneStep RT-PCR kit. The libraries were constructed in a second round of multiplex PCR and then size-selected and purified. The libraries were sequenced on an Illumina HiSeq2000 using paired-end 100 bp reads. The paper's processing steps were these. SOAPnuke was used to process the raw data, throwing out any read that contained adapters or uncalled bases, had a mean Phred below 15, or lacked an exact constant-primer or identifier match. COPE v1.2.5 was used to merge the high-quality paired reads, and each unique nucleotide sequence was defined as a clonotype. MiTCR v1.1 was used to align the clonotypes against IMGT TRBV, TRBD and TRBJ reference segments. Analysis was restricted to V-J combinations with a frequency above 0.0001, which covered 99.2% of repertoires. A TCS score was defined as the ratio between F50 (clonal expansion) and ExV (chaos), using BLOSUM62-based TCRdist between CDR3 peptides within each V-J. Welch's t-statistics and random forest reduced some 510 V-J features to 13, which were used in a naive Bayes classifier (R e1071). The public sequencing data were trimmed at Q25 with fastp and processed into clonotypes with MiXCR by TCRdb, which kept only in-frame beta chains. Each CDR3 protein appears once, grouped with its most common genes and DNA. In this record, the V and J calls reflect TCRdb's handling and not the investigators' own analysis. For this sample the table gives a few hundred thousand distinct CDR3 sequences, of which 15% were detected only once. Around a third of the sample rests with the top ten.

Stable Graves' hyperthyroidism was defined as no progression to ophthalmopathy during 18 months of follow-up. The hyperthyroidism patients were between 18 and 65 years old and newly diagnosed, with a disease duration of less than 2 months. Any patient with an uncontrolled infection, another autoimmune disease, pregnancy or lactation was excluded. Diagnoses relied on clinical symptoms, serum thyroxine and TRAb, thyroid ultrasound and orbital computed tomography. PBMCs were separated from under 12 ml of fresh peripheral blood using Ficoll-Paque density gradient centrifugation. Total RNA was extracted with Trizol reagent, and quality was checked on an Agilent 2100 Bioanalyzer. The germline ends are 4 bases apart after V is trimmed by 2 bases and J by 1 base. The germline V gene provides CDR1 SQVTM and CDR2 ANQGSEA. Reading from cysteine to phenylalanine, the CDR3 counts 12 amino acids. Only the CDR3 part of the read is kept: 36 bases, read in frame from the first base.

The source is a young woman with Graves' hyperthyroidism. The receptor chain draws on TRBV29-1 and TRBJ2-3; no D gene can be assigned with confidence. The sample consisted of blood. The DNA sequence is given as TGCAGCGTTGAAACTGGCACAGATACGCAGTATTTT. Its amino acids are CSVETGTDTQYF.